The source of this TCR beta chain is a study of T cell responses to AZD1222 COVID-19 vaccine. The CDR3 is 13 residues long. Germline V gene sequence: CDR1 SGHDT, CDR2 YYEEEE. V was pared by 7 bases and J by 5 bases, with 6 bases of the junction left unmatched. Sequencing was performed with immunoSEQ multiplex PCR; in TCRdb, only in-frame clones are kept and a portion is missing. This table has over 110,000 clones, 85% to 90% appearing once. The receptor was derived from an adult who received the AZD1222 COVID-19 vaccine. The rearrangement uses TRBV5-6 and TRBJ1-1; 9 nucleotides align to TRBD1. This specimen was peripheral blood, taken 28 days after the second AZD1222 dose. The CDR3 reads CASGRDRDTEAFF. The CDR3 bases are TGTGCCAGCGGGCGGGACAGGGATACTGAAGCTTTCTTT.